A single sample is the source of the 24 T cell receptor beta chains below, sequenced in a study of shared clonotypes between healthy human individuals. Profiled with immunoSEQ multiplex PCR; TCRdb holds only in-frame clones, not every one. The data show 760,000 or so clones, approximately 96% seen once. Positive CCR7 selection of CD45RO-negative cells yielded the naive CD8 cells, and terminally differentiated effector memory CD45RA+ cells were excluded. Sequencing used naive CD8+ T cells sorted from blood. The receptors were gathered from a man younger than 40 in good health.

This rearrangement joins TRBV29-1 to TRBJ2-2, with 14 bases that match TRBD2. Trimming at V came to 7 bases and at J to 7 bases, leaving 11 bases not matched to a gene. The germline gives CDR1 SQVTM, CDR2 ANQGSEA. The CDR3 length is 16 residues. CDR3 sequence: CSAQPGLAGEGGELFF. DNA of the CDR3: TGCAGCGCCCAGCCGGGACTAGCGGGAGAGGGCGGGGAGCTGTTTTTT.

J is TRBJ2-7 and V is TRBV11-2; weak D call: TRBD1 (5 bases). Between the trimmed V and J ends, which lost 0 bases and 4 bases, there was a span of 13 bases. The germline V gene encodes CDR1 SGHAT and CDR2 FQNNGV. This CDR3 is built from 15 residues. CDR3 protein: CASSLDIDRIYEQYF. Here the CDR3 DNA reads TGTGCCAGCAGCTTAGACATCGACAGAATTTACGAGCAGTACTTC.

In DNA form, the CDR3 reads TGTGCCAGCAGTCTGGCAGGGATCGACGAGCAGTACTTC. Amino acid sequence: CASSLAGIDEQYF. This chain uses TRBV5-6 with TRBJ2-7; the D gene is possibly TRBD1 (5 bases). Germline V gene data show CDR1 as SGHDT and CDR2 as YYEEEE. The CDR3 totals 13 residues. V lost 5 bases and J 5 bases, leaving 14 bases between the germline ends. The full variable domain, its missing parts supplied by reference TRBV5-6 and TRBJ2-7, is DAGVTQSPTHLIKTRGQQVTLRCSPKSGHDTVSWYQQALGQGPQFIFQYYEEEERQRGNFPDRFSGHQFPNYSSELNVNALLLGDSALYLCASSLAGIDEQYFGPGTRLTVT.

The rearrangement links TRBV29-1 to TRBJ1-2, with TRBD1 as a possible D gene (5 bases). Trimming removed 5 bases from V and 6 bases from J, with 16 bases in between. Germline V CDR1 and CDR2: SQVTM, ANQGSEA. This CDR3 contains 13 residues. CDR3 nucleotides: TGCAGCGTTCCCCAACGCTCGGGGGATGGCTACACCTTC. This sequence encodes CSVPQRSGDGYTF. The full variable domain, rest sourced from reference TRBV29-1 and TRBJ1-2, is SAVISQKPSRDICQRGTSLTIQCQVDSQVTMMFWYRQQPGQSLTLIATANQGSEATYESGFVIDKFPISRPNLTFSTLTVSNMSPEDSSIYLCSVPQRSGDGYTFGSGTRLTVV.

Concerning this clone: Additional DNA sequences in this sample encode the identical CDR3. The J gene is TRBJ2-7, the V gene TRBV27; no clear D. Trimming took 2 bases from V and 2 from J, leaving 7 bases between them. Germline V lookup: CDR1 MNHEY, CDR2 SMNVEV (reference sequence). This CDR3 region has 13 residues. CDR3 sequence reads: CASSLKGTYEQYF. In nucleotides, the CDR3 is TGTGCCAGCAGTTTAAAGGGTACCTACGAGCAGTACTTC.

This rearrangement joins TRBV4-1 to TRBJ1-5; the match to TRBD1 covers 7 bases. V was clipped by 1 base and J by 5 bases; unmatched bases: 8. Looked up from germline, CDR1 is MGHRA and CDR2 is YSYEKL. The CDR3 covers 16 residues. This CDR3 reads CASSQVGAGGYQPQHF. Here the CDR3 DNA reads TGCGCCAGCAGCCAAGTGGGGGCAGGGGGGTATCAGCCCCAGCATTTT.

V is TRBV29-1 and J is TRBJ2-5; TRBD1 or TRBD2 may be the D gene (5 bases each). V was trimmed by 1 base and J by 2 bases, leaving 17 bases between them. CDR3 size: 16 residues. Germline CDR1 SQVTM, CDR2 ANQGSEA. CDR3 in DNA: TGCAGCGTTGAAGGGATGGGGCGGGCCGCTCAAGAGACCCAGTACTTC. It translates to CSVEGMGRAAQETQYF.

CDR3 nucleotides: TGTGCCAGCAGCTTGGGGGACAGGGACGAGCAGTACTTC. Its translation is CASSLGDRDEQYF. This chain joins TRBV7-9 and TRBJ2-7, with 9 bases aligning to TRBD1. Germline CDR1 reads SEHNR; CDR2 reads FQNEAQ (reference sequence). The junction had 2 bases not matched to a gene; V was cut back by 3 bases and J by 5 bases. The CDR3 spans 13 residues.

The sample holds one count of this clone. The chain has TRBV13 and TRBJ2-1; weak D call: TRBD1 (5 bases). CDR1 is PRHDT, CDR2 FYEKMQ, per germline (reference sequence). The germline V and J ends were trimmed by 5 bases and 13 bases, with 18 bases remaining between them. The CDR3 extends over 13 amino acids. The CDR3 nucleotides are TGTGCCAGCAGCAGCCTCCAGGGAAAATTACAGTTCTTC. It is translated as CASSSLQGKLQFF.

This clone is a singleton in its sample. V usage is TRBV5-6 and J usage is TRBJ1-1, with 11 bases lining up with TRBD1. The CDR3 sequence is 12 residues long. Germline CDR1 is SGHDT and CDR2 is YYEEEE. V dropped 4 bases and J dropped 10; count of bases not matched to a gene: 3. CDR3 loop: CASSAGTGGAFF. DNA of the CDR3: TGTGCCAGCAGCGCCGGGACAGGGGGAGCTTTCTTT.

This sequence joins TRBV29-1 and TRBJ1-1; D is unresolved. The CDR3 consists of 12 residues. Germline CDR1 SQVTM, CDR2 ANQGSEA. The V end was cut by 3 bases, the J end by 3 bases, with 8 bases between. This chain's CDR3 is CSVESLDTEAFF. In DNA, the CDR3 is TGCAGCGTTGAGTCCCTGGACACTGAAGCTTTCTTT.

The V and J genes are TRBV4-1 and TRBJ2-1; D remains ambiguous. V dropped 3 bases and J dropped 0 bases, with 15 bases sitting between them. The germline V gene encodes CDR1 MGHRA and CDR2 YSYEKL. The CDR3 runs 17 residues. The CDR3 region is CASSHLHLENSYNEQFF. CDR3 sequence (DNA): TGCGCCAGCAGCCATCTTCATCTGGAGAACTCCTACAATGAGCAGTTCTTC.

This chain connects TRBV6-5 to TRBJ2-7; 9 bases agree with TRBD1. Germline assignment: CDR1 MNHEY and CDR2 SVGAGI. The CDR3 totals 13 residues. The J segment lost 7 bases and the V segment lost 6 bases, leaving 7 bases of the junction unmatched. The CDR3 bases are TGTGCCAGCAGAGCGGGGACAGGGAGAGAGCAGTACTTC. It translates to CASRAGTGREQYF.

The J gene is TRBJ2-3, the V gene TRBV7-9, with 10 bases aligning to TRBD2. Unmatched junction bases numbered 7, after V lost 3 bases and J lost 1 base. There are 17 residues in the CDR3. CDR1 and CDR2 from the germline V gene are SEHNR and FQNEAQ (reference sequence). Written as DNA, the CDR3 is TGTGCCAGCAGCTTGCTAGCGGGAGCGGTTGGCACAGATACGCAGTATTTT. This translates into CASSLLAGAVGTDTQYF.

The chain is built from TRBV25-1 and TRBJ2-1; no clear D. V dropped 4 bases and J dropped 3 bases, with 7 bases sitting between them. The germline CDR1 and CDR2 sequences are MGHDK and SYGVNS. This CDR3 contains 13 residues. For the CDR3, the DNA is TGTGCCAGCAGTGTTGGTTTCTACAATGAGCAGTTCTTC. Translation gives CASSVGFYNEQFF.

The CDR3 sequence: CAISVTGTDYEQYF. CDR3 DNA: TGTGCCATCAGTGTCACCGGGACAGACTACGAGCAGTACTTC. The chain combines TRBV10-3 with TRBJ2-7; 7 positions match TRBD1. The CDR3 has 14 amino acids. V dropped 4 bases and J dropped 3; count of bases not matched to a gene: 6. The germline CDR1 and CDR2 sequences are ENHRY and SYGVKD.

The V and J genes are TRBV7-6 and TRBJ2-7; D possibly corresponds to TRBD1 (5 bases). This CDR3 has 14 residues. V was cut by 3 bases and J by 0 bases, with 9 bases left in between. Looked up from germline, CDR1 is SGHVS and CDR2 is FNYEAQ. CDR3 residues: CASSFRQGSYEQYF. The CDR3 region has the DNA TGTGCCAGCAGCTTCAGGCAGGGCTCCTACGAGCAGTACTTC.

The J gene is TRBJ2-3, the V gene TRBV7-8; D not resolved. CDR3 length: 14 amino acids. V was clipped by 1 base and J by 3 bases, with 8 bases between them. The germline V gene encodes CDR1 SGHVS and CDR2 FQNEAQ. The CDR3 loop reads CASSLVDPTDTQYF. CDR3 bases: TGTGCCAGCAGCTTAGTTGATCCTACAGATACGCAGTATTTT.

The chain uses TRBV14 and TRBJ1-2; TRBD1 matches at 7 bases. This CDR3 has 16 amino acids. CDR1 is SGHDN, CDR2 FVKESK, per germline. Trimming removed 4 bases from V and 5 bases from J; junction bases left unmatched: 13. The CDR3 nucleotides read TGTGCCAGCAGCCCCCCTCGGAGGGGGCGGGTTTATGGCTACACCTTC. It yields the protein CASSPPRRGRVYGYTF.

The chain combines TRBV11-3 with TRBJ2-1, with D maybe TRBD2 (5 bases). The V and J ends lost 5 bases and 0 bases respectively, with 14 bases between them. CDR1 and CDR2 (germline): SGHNT, YENEEA. The CDR3 has 16 amino acids. The CDR3, as DNA: TGTGCCAGCAGCCCCCCCAGAAGCGGCTCCTACAATGAGCAGTTCTTC. Translation: CASSPPRSGSYNEQFF.

The V gene is TRBV7-9, the J gene TRBJ2-5; D not resolved. Germline CDR1 reads SEHNR; CDR2 reads FQNEAQ (reference sequence). V dropped 6 bases and J dropped 5 bases, with 13 bases sitting between them. CDR3 size: 13 residues. The CDR3 region is CASSPPLSETQYF. In DNA form, the CDR3 reads TGTGCCAGCAGTCCGCCCTTGAGCGAGACCCAGTACTTC.

In nucleotides, the CDR3 is TGTGCCAGCAGCTTGGAGGGAATCGCCTACGAGCAGTACTTC. Its translation: CASSLEGIAYEQYF. The chain links TRBV7-9 to TRBJ2-7, with D tentatively TRBD2 (6 bases). Germline CDR1 reads SEHNR; CDR2 reads FQNEAQ (reference sequence). The CDR3 has 14 amino acids. Trimming removed 3 bases from V and 2 bases from J, with 11 bases in between.

This chain joins TRBV4-1 and TRBJ1-2, with D unclear. V was pared by 0 bases and J by 0 bases, with 14 bases between. Germline loops: CDR1 MGHRA, CDR2 YSYEKL. The CDR3 sequence is 17 residues long. The CDR3 spells CASSQDIWAGANYGYTF. CDR3 nucleotides: TGCGCCAGCAGCCAAGATATTTGGGCGGGAGCTAACTATGGCTACACCTTC.

V usage is TRBV7-2 and J usage is TRBJ1-2; D call uncertain. The CDR3 totals 13 residues. V was cut by 1 base and J by 7 bases, with 10 bases left in between. The germline V gene has CDR1 SGHTA and CDR2 FQGNSA. This CDR3 is CASSLDPVPGYTF. CDR3 coding DNA: TGTGCCAGCAGCTTAGATCCGGTTCCTGGCTACACCTTC.